The 5 T cell receptor beta chains below were found in one sample sequenced in a study of CD8 T cells in ankylosing spondylitis. TCRdb reanalysed the 5' RACE reads using MiXCR and keeps one entry per CDR3 protein. The data contain more than 300,000 distinct CDR3 sequences, roughly 11% of them singletons. Sequenced input: blood, either unsorted or a sorted T cell fraction (not recorded which). The receptors were gathered from a female donor with ankylosing spondylitis or in good health (not recorded which).

This clonotype was picked up a small number of times. The rearrangement uses TRBV7-9 and TRBJ2-1, with 9 bases matching TRBD2. Germline V gene lookup returns CDR1 SEHNR and CDR2 FQNEAQ (reference sequence). The CDR3 contains 15 residues. V dropped 6 bases and J dropped 5; count of bases not matched to a gene: 8. The CDR3 coding sequence is TGTGCCAGCAGATCATTAGCGGGAGTCGACAATGAGCAGTTCTTC. Protein sequence: CASRSLAGVDNEQFF.

The chain couples TRBV5-1 to TRBJ2-5; a possible D gene is TRBD1 (5 bases). Trimming left V 0 bases short and J 5 bases short, with 8 bases between. This CDR3 has 13 residues. Germline assignment: CDR1 SGHRS and CDR2 YFSETQ. The CDR3 DNA reads as TGCGCCAGCAGCTTGGAGCAGGGTGAGACCCAGTACTTC. It codes for CASSLEQGETQYF. Filled out from reference TRBV5-1 and TRBJ2-5, the complete variable domain reads KAGVTQTPRYLIKTRGQQVTLSCSPISGHRSVSWYQQTPGQGLQFLFEYFSETQRNKGNFPGRFSGRQFSNSRSEMNVSTLELGDSALYLCASSLEQGETQYFGPGTRLLVL.

This clonotype was seen repeatedly, ten times or more. The V gene is TRBV20-1, the J gene TRBJ2-3; TRBD2 agrees at 8 bases. This CDR3 has 14 residues. CDR1 is DFQATT and CDR2 is SNEGSKA in the germline V gene (reference sequence). V trimming: 5 bases; J trimming: 4 bases; junction bases outside the gene matches: 8. The DNA of the CDR3 is TGCAGTGCTTACGACGGGAGGGGCGCAGATACGCAGTATTTT. Protein product: CSAYDGRGADTQYF.

This clonotype was seen a handful of times. This sequence joins TRBV20-1 and TRBJ1-1; D is unclear. Germline CDR1 DFQATT, CDR2 SNEGSKA (reference sequence). CDR3 size: 12 residues. The germline V and J ends were trimmed by 0 bases and 4 bases, with 6 bases remaining between them. This CDR3 reads CSAREGPTEAFF. The CDR3, as DNA: TGCAGTGCTAGAGAAGGTCCCACTGAAGCTTTCTTT.

This clonotype was seen only a few times. The chain joins TRBV12-3 or TRBV12-4 to TRBJ2-4; the D is unclear. V was cut by 7 bases and J by 9 bases, with 13 bases left in between. The CDR3 runs 12 residues. The CDR3 DNA sequence: TGTGCCAGCAAAGGACCCGGTGGCATTCAGTACTTC. Protein: CASKGPGGIQYF.